The subject of this entry is one T cell receptor beta chain. Its antigen is as yet unknown. This sample was included in a study of CD8 T cells in Susac syndrome. Study-wide points: TCR sequencing and HLA analysis covered a relatively small number of individuals.

The germline CDR1 and CDR2 sequences are MNHNY and SVGAGI (reference sequence). The CDR3 loop spans 15 amino acids. Trimming at V came to 8 bases and at J to 1 base, leaving 7 bases not matched to a gene. It was with random hexamers that roughly 0.45 to 1 ug RNA was reverse transcribed. An immunoSEQ multiplex PCR amplified TCR beta CDR3 over 54 Vbeta and 13 Jbeta. TCRdb called the immunoSEQ multiplex PCR reads again in MiXCR, with one record for every CDR3 protein. The data show 210,000 or so distinct CDR3 sequences, about 94% seen once. Material for sequencing was CD4+ T cells from PBMCs. The chain has TRBV6-6 and TRBJ2-5; 10 bases match TRBD2. This clonotype originated in a human donor with Susac syndrome. CDR3 sequence reads: CASFHLAGAQETQYF. The CDR3 bases are TGTGCCAGCTTCCACCTAGCGGGGGCCCAAGAGACCCAGTACTTC.